A single T cell receptor (beta chain) is shown here with its context. The antigen remains undetermined. Given the absence of the conserved phenylalanine or tryptophan at the CDR3 end, a read error is likely. This entry belongs to a study of shared clonotypes between healthy human individuals. Regarding the study as a whole: Expectations were that clonotype sharing among donors would be affected by sequencing depth. When naive CD4 clonotypes were compared across a handful of donors, around 5% were shared.

This CDR3 contains 16 residues. Germline CDR1 and CDR2: LGHNA and YNFKEQ. V lost 4 bases, J lost 7 bases, and 22 bases lay in between. Those who donated, Caucasian adults without exception, all lived in Nashville, Tennessee. Only in-frame clones appear in the TCRdb table, and some are missing; sequencing was by immunoSEQ multiplex PCR. Found here are approximately 2,000,000 clones, 85% to 95% of them singletons; the top ten hold 0.3% to 0.4%. The V and J genes are TRBV4-2 and TRBJ1-2; D gene ambiguous. What was sequenced was naive CD4+ T cells from PBMCs. This sample's subset: CD45RA+ positively selected. This TCR was sampled from a man aged 18 to 29 in good health. Some clones in this sample may be carry-over from other donors' samples. This CDR3 reads CASSLDTRGPPGGYTL. As DNA, the CDR3 is TGTGCCAGCAGCCTGGATACCAGAGGCCCCCCTGGTGGCTACACCCTC.